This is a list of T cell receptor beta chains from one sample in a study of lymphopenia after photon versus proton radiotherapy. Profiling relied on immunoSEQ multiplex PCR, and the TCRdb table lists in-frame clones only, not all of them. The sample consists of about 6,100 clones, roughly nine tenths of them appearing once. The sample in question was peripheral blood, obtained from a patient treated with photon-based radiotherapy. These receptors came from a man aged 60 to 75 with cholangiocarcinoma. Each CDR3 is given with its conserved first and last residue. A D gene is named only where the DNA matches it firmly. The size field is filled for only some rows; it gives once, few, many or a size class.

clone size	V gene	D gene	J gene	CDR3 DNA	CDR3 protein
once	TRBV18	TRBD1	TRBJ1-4	TGTGCCAGCTCTCCATTCCGGGACAGTAATGAAAAACTGTTTTTT	CASSPFRDSNEKLFF
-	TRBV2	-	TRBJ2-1	TGTGCCACGTCAAGGAGGTTCTGGGATGAGCAGTTCTTC	CATSRRFWDEQFF
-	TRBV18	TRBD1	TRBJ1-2	TGTGCCAGCTCAAAGACGGGACAGGGGTTCTATGGCTACACCTTC	CASSKTGQGFYGYTF
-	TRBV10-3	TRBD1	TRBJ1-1	TGTGCCATCAGTGATGGGACAGGAAGAAGCACTGAAGCTTTCTTT	CAISDGTGRSTEAFF
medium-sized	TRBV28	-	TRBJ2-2	TGTGCCAGCAGGCCCGCAGGAGTTGGCGGGGAGCTGTTTTTT	CASRPAGVGGELFF
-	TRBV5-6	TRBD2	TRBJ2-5	TGTGCCAGCAGCCCCGGTAGCGGGGGCCAAGAGACCCAGTACTTC	CASSPGSGGQETQYF
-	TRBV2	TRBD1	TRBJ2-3	TGTGCCAGCAGTGAATCCCCCAGGGGGGATACGCAGTATTTT	CASSESPRGDTQYF
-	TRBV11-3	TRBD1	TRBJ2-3	TGTGCCAGCAGTCTGGGGGGACAGGGTGGGGATACGCAGTATTTT	CASSLGGQGGDTQYF
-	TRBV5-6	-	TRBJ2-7	TGTGCCAGCAGCTCTTATAACTACGAGCAGTACTTC	CASSSYNYEQYF
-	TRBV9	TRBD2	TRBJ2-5	TGTGCCAGCAGCGCCGGACTAGCGGATCAAGAGACCCAGTACTTC	CASSAGLADQETQYF
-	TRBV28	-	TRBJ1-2	TGTGCCAGCGTCGACAGAGGGTCTAACTATGGCTACACCTTC	CASVDRGSNYGYTF
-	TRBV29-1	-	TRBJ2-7	TGCAGCGTTGTCTTCCAGGACAACCACCACGAGCAGTACTTC	CSVVFQDNHHEQYF
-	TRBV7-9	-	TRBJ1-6	TGTGCCAGCAGCCCTGGGGGGGATAATTCACCCCTCCACTTT	CASSPGGDNSPLHF
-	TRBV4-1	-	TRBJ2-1	TGCGCCAGCAGCCAAGTATCGGGGGCTTACAATGAGCAGTTCTTC	CASSQVSGAYNEQFF
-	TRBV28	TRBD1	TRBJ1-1	TGTGCCAGCAGTACCCGGGACAGGGACCGCGAAGCTTTCTTT	CASSTRDRDREAFF
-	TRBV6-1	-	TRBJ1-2	TGTGCCAGCAGTGCCACCTATGGCTACACCTTC	CASSATYGYTF
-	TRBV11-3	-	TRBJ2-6	TGTGCCAGCAGCCAGGAGGGGGCCGCTGGGGCCAACGTCCTGACTTTC	CASSQEGAAGANVLTF
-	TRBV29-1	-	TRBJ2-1	TGCAGCGTTGAAGATCGGGGGGGGACAGGGAAGAGCTCCTACAATGAGCAGTTCTTC	CSVEDRGGTGKSSYNEQFF
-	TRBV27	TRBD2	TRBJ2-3	TGTGCCAGCAGCCGGACTAGCGGGCGAGCTAGCTCTAGCACAGATACGCAGTATTTT	CASSRTSGRASSSTDTQYF
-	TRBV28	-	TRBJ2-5	TGTGCCAGCAGTTTGGGTTCCGTCCAAGAGACCCAGTACTTC	CASSLGSVQETQYF
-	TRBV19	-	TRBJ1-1	TGTGCCAGTAGTAGGTCTGGGGTGAACACTGAAGCTTTCTTT	CASSRSGVNTEAFF
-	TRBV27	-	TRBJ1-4	TGTGCCAGCAGTTTTGGGGCCGCTAATGAAAAACTGTTTTTT	CASSFGAANEKLFF
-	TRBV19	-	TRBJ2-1	TGTGCCAGTAATGCCGACATCTCCTACAATGAGCAGTTCTTC	CASNADISYNEQFF
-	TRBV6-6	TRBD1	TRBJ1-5	TGTGCCAGCAAGATAAACAGGGGGCGTAATCAGCCCCAGCATTTT	CASKINRGRNQPQHF
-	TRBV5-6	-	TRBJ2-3	TGTGCCAGCAGCTTGGGCAAGATCAGCACAGATACGCAGTATTTT	CASSLGKISTDTQYF
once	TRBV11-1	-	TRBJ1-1	TGTGCCAGCACCCCCGGACGGCCCTTAAACACTGAAGCTTTCTTT	CASTPGRPLNTEAFF
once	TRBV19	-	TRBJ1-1	TGTGCCAGTATCCGGGACCAGAACACTGAAGCTTTCTTT	CASIRDQNTEAFF
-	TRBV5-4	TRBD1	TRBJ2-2	TGTGCCAGCAGATCTGGACAGGGAGTAACCGGGGAGCTGTTTTTT	CASRSGQGVTGELFF
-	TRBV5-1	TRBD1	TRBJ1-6	TGCGCCAGCAGCCTGGACAGGGAATACTCACCCCTCCACTTT	CASSLDREYSPLHF
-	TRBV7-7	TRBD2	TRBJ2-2	TGTGCCAGCAGTCCAAGCGGGGGAATTGCCGGGGAGCTGTTTTTT	CASSPSGGIAGELFF
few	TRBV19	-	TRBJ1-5	TGTGCCAGTAGTATAGATGGGGGTACTAGGCAGCCCCAGCATTTT	CASSIDGGTRQPQHF
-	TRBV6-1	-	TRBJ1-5	TGTGCCAGCAGTGCGCTCACAGGGTACAGCAATCAGCCCCAGCATTTT	CASSALTGYSNQPQHF
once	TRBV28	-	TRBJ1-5	TGTGCCAGCAGTTTATCTAACATACCCAGCAATCAGCCCCAGCATTTT	CASSLSNIPSNQPQHF
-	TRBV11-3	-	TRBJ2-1	TGTGCCAGCAGCTTAGAGCCAGGGCTCAACAATGAGCAGTTCTTC	CASSLEPGLNNEQFF
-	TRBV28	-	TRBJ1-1	TGTGCCAGCGGACAGACAGGCCAGCCGAGTAAAGCTTTCTTT	CASGQTGQPSKAFF
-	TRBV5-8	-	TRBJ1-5	TGTGCCAGCAGCCGGACGGTCACTAATCAGCCCCAGCATTTT	CASSRTVTNQPQHF
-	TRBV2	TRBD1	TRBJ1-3	TGTGCCAGCACCCCGGACAGGAGAGGGGCCGGAACGGGAAACACCATATATTTT	CASTPDRRGAGTGNTIYF
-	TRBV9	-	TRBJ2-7	TGTGCCAGCAGCGTAGGATCCTACGAGCAGTACTTC	CASSVGSYEQYF
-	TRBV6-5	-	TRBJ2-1	TGTGCCAGCAGACTTACAGGTAACAATGAGCAGTTCTTC	CASRLTGNNEQFF
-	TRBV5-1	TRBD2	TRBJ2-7	TGCGCCAGCAGCCAAACACTAGCGGAATCATACGAGCAGTACTTC	CASSQTLAESYEQYF
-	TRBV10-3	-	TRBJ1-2	TGTGCCATCAGTGAGTCCGCAGGGCCTTCCAGTGGCTACACCTTC	CAISESAGPSSGYTF
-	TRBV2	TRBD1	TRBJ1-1	TGTGCCACCCTACCAGGGGGCGGCACTGAAGCTTTCTTT	CATLPGGGTEAFF
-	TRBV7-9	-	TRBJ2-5	TGTGCCAGCAGGGAGCTACAGGGTACTACTTCCCAAGAGACCCAGTACTTC	CASRELQGTTSQETQYF
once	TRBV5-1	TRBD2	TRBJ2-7	TGCGCCAGCAGCTTGAGAGCGGGAGAGGGGGAGCAGTACTTC	CASSLRAGEGEQYF
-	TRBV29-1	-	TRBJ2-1	TGCAGCGTTGTAGGCCTGGGGGACGAGCAGTTCTTC	CSVVGLGDEQFF
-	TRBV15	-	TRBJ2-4	TGTGCCACCAGCAGAGATCCCGTGTCAGGGAATATCAACATTCAGTACTTC	CATSRDPVSGNINIQYF
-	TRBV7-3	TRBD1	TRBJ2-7	TGTGCCAGCAGCCTGGGGGGACAGGGGTACGAGCAGTACTTC	CASSLGGQGYEQYF
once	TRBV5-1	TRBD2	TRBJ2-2	TGCGCCAGCAGCTCACGCGGGGGGGCCAGCACCGGGGAGCTGTTTTTT	CASSSRGGASTGELFF
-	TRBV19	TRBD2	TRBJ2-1	TGTGCCAGTAGTATGGTCTCTAGCGGTTACAATGAGCAGTTCTTC	CASSMVSSGYNEQFF
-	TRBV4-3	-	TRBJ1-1	TGCGCCAGCAGCCAAGATATAGGCCCTAGGACTGAAGCTTTCTTT	CASSQDIGPRTEAFF
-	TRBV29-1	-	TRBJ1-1	TGCAGCGTTGTCAGGGGGAACACTGAAGCTTTCTTT	CSVVRGNTEAFF
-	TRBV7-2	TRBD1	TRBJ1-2	TGTGCCAGCAGTTTACGGACAGGGCTTGTGGATGGCTACACCTTC	CASSLRTGLVDGYTF
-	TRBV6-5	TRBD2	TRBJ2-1	TGTGCCAGCAGCCTAGCGGGGATCGGCAATGAGCAGTTCTTC	CASSLAGIGNEQFF
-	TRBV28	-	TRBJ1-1	TGTGCCAGCAGTTCCCCAGCGGGGGACATCACTGAAGCTTTCTTT	CASSSPAGDITEAFF
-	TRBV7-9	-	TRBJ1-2	TGTGCCAGCAGCTTTTCGAGGGTCCAAGGCTACACCTTC	CASSFSRVQGYTF